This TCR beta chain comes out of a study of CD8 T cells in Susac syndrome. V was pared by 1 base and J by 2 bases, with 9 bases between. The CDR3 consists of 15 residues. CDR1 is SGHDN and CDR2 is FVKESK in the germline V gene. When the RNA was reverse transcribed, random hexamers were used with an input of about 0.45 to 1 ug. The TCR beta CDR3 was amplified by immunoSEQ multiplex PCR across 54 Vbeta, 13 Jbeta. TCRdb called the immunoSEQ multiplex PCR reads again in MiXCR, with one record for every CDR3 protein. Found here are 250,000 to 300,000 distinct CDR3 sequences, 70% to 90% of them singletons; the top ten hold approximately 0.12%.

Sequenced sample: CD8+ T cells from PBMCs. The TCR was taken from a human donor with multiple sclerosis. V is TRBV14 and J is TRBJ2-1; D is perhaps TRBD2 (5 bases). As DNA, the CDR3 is TGTGCCAGCAGCCAAGTGGACTCCCCCTACAATGAGCAGTTCTTC. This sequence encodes CASSQVDSPYNEQFF.